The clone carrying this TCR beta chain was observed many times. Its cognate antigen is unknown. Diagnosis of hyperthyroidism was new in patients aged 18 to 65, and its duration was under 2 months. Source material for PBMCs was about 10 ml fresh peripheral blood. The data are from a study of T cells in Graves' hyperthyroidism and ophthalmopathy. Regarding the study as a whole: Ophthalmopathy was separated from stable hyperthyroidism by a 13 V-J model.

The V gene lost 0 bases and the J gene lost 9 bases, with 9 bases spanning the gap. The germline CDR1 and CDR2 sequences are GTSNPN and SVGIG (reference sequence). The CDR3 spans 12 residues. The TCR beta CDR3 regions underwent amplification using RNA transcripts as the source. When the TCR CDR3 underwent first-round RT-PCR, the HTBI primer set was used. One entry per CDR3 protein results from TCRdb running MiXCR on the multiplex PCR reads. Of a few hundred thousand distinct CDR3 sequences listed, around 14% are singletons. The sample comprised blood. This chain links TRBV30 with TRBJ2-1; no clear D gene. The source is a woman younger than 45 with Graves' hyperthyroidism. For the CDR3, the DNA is TGTGCCTGGAGTGTAGCTAGTGTTGAGCAGTTCTTC. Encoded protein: CAWSVASVEQFF.